This is a list of T cell receptor beta chains from one sample in a study of graft-versus-host responses after intestinal transplantation. Clones were sequenced by immunoSEQ multiplex PCR, and TCRdb holds only the in-frame ones, with some missing. The sample lists about 63,000 clones; 75% to 90% were seen once. The sequencing used ileum tissue, collected 350 to 400 days after transplant. The receptors stem from a human patient who received an intestinal transplant, so some T cells may come from the graft donor. CDR3s include the opening cysteine and the closing phenylalanine or tryptophan. Each record gives: CDR3 protein, CDR3 length, clone size, V gene, J gene, D gene. A D gene is named only where the DNA matches it firmly. The size of a clone is reported for some rows only, either as once, few or many, or as a class for expanded clones.

CDR3 protein: CASSLGQPLSGYTF
CDR3 length: 14
clone size: medium-sized
V gene: TRBV5-6
J gene: TRBJ1-2
D gene: .

CDR3 protein: CASSHTLDTQYF
CDR3 length: 12
clone size: .
V gene: TRBV6-1
J gene: TRBJ2-3
D gene: .

CDR3 protein: CASSLSGGHTEAFF
CDR3 length: 14
clone size: .
V gene: TRBV13
J gene: TRBJ1-1
D gene: .

CDR3 protein: CASSPSSLGETQYF
CDR3 length: 14
clone size: .
V gene: TRBV28
J gene: TRBJ2-5
D gene: .

CDR3 protein: CASSKRASGRYNEQFF
CDR3 length: 16
clone size: .
V gene: TRBV21-1
J gene: TRBJ2-1
D gene: .

CDR3 protein: CAISESGGETQYF
CDR3 length: 13
clone size: .
V gene: TRBV10-3
J gene: TRBJ2-5
D gene: .

CDR3 protein: CATQGLGLNQPQHF
CDR3 length: 14
clone size: .
V gene: TRBV14
J gene: TRBJ1-5
D gene: .

CDR3 protein: CASRTRREEQFF
CDR3 length: 12
clone size: .
V gene: TRBV6-6
J gene: TRBJ2-1
D gene: .

CDR3 protein: CASSGPGGLSYNEQFF
CDR3 length: 16
clone size: .
V gene: TRBV9
J gene: TRBJ2-1
D gene: TRBD1

CDR3 protein: CASSQSGHRVPNSPLHF
CDR3 length: 17
clone size: .
V gene: TRBV23-1
J gene: TRBJ1-6
D gene: .

CDR3 protein: CATRPSSNTGELFF
CDR3 length: 14
clone size: .
V gene: TRBV7-3
J gene: TRBJ2-2
D gene: .

CDR3 protein: CASSSPTSGSYDEQFF
CDR3 length: 16
clone size: .
V gene: TRBV5-1
J gene: TRBJ2-1
D gene: TRBD2

CDR3 protein: CASSGSSGVPLAKNIQYF
CDR3 length: 18
clone size: .
V gene: TRBV27
J gene: TRBJ2-4
D gene: TRBD2

CDR3 protein: CASSYRTSGGLETQYF
CDR3 length: 16
clone size: .
V gene: TRBV6-5
J gene: TRBJ2-5
D gene: TRBD2

CDR3 protein: CASSYFSPGQVGYGYTF
CDR3 length: 17
clone size: .
V gene: TRBV5-1
J gene: TRBJ1-2
D gene: .

CDR3 protein: CASSQAWGHSYEQYF
CDR3 length: 15
clone size: .
V gene: TRBV4-1
J gene: TRBJ2-7
D gene: .

CDR3 protein: CASSPGQGIYQPQHF
CDR3 length: 15
clone size: .
V gene: TRBV7-2
J gene: TRBJ1-5
D gene: TRBD1

CDR3 protein: CASRVSGANVLTF
CDR3 length: 13
clone size: once
V gene: TRBV6-5
J gene: TRBJ2-6
D gene: .

CDR3 protein: CASSVIKGETQYF
CDR3 length: 13
clone size: .
V gene: TRBV9
J gene: TRBJ2-5
D gene: .

CDR3 protein: CASSSTGGYGYTF
CDR3 length: 13
clone size: once
V gene: TRBV5-1
J gene: TRBJ1-2
D gene: TRBD1

CDR3 protein: CASSSIGGLETQYF
CDR3 length: 14
clone size: .
V gene: TRBV27
J gene: TRBJ2-5
D gene: .

CDR3 protein: CAWSRVANEQFF
CDR3 length: 12
clone size: .
V gene: TRBV30
J gene: TRBJ2-1
D gene: .

CDR3 protein: CASSPHRLAGGPNEQFF
CDR3 length: 17
clone size: .
V gene: TRBV7-8
J gene: TRBJ2-1
D gene: TRBD2

CDR3 protein: CASSPTTGGETQYF
CDR3 length: 14
clone size: .
V gene: TRBV18
J gene: TRBJ2-5
D gene: TRBD1

CDR3 protein: CASSLEPSSPEAFF
CDR3 length: 14
clone size: .
V gene: TRBV5-5
J gene: TRBJ1-1
D gene: .

CDR3 protein: CASREGDNSNQPQHF
CDR3 length: 15
clone size: .
V gene: TRBV6-5
J gene: TRBJ1-5
D gene: .

CDR3 protein: CASSPKWDSADTQYF
CDR3 length: 15
clone size: .
V gene: TRBV4-2
J gene: TRBJ2-3
D gene: TRBD1